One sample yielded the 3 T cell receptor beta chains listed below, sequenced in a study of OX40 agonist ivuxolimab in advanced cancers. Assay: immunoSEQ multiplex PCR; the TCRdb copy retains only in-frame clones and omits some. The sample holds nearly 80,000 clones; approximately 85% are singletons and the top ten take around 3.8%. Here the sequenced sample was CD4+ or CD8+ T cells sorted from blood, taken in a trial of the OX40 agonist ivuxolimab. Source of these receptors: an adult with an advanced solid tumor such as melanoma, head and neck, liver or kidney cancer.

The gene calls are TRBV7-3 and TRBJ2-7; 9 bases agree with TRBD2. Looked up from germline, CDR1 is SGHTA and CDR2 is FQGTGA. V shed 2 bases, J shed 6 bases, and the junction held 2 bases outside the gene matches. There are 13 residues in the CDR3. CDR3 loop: CASSLQAGGEQYF. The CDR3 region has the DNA TGTGCCAGCAGCTTACAAGCGGGAGGCGAGCAGTACTTC.

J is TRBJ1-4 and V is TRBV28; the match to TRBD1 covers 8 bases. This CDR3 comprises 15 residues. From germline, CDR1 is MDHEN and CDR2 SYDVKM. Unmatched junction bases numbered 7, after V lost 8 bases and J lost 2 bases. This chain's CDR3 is CASSTRQGTNEKLFF. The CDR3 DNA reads TGTGCCAGCTCGACCCGACAGGGGACTAATGAAAAACTGTTTTTT.

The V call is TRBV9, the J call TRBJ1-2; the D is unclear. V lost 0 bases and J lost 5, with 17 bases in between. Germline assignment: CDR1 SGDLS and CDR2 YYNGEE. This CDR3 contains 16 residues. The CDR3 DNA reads TGTGCCAGCAGCGTAGAAGGCGAGGTGGGAGGATATGGCTACACCTTC. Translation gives CASSVEGEVGGYGYTF.